These 12 T cell receptor beta chains share one sample of origin, sequenced in a study of blood T cell repertoires in COVID-19 (dated by TCRdb to about 2020). Library creation used the immunoSEQ multiplex PCR assay. Imported from immuneACCESS, the table was reduced by TCRdb to in-frame sequences with V and J called. These copies leave out some clones; in studies compared against another copy, an unresolved V gene accounts for under half, and the cause of the remainder is not known. This sample has under 300,000 clones in its table, and 92% of those were observed once. The ten largest clones take up 0.83% of the sample. Sequencing was carried out using peripheral blood. These receptors all stem from a man aged 25-40 years with COVID-19, enrolled during active disease.

The rearrangement links TRBV4-1 to TRBJ1-2; D is undetermined. Germline CDR1 reads MGHRA; CDR2 reads YSYEKL. The germline V and J ends were trimmed by 1 base and 6 bases, with 9 bases remaining between them. There are 13 residues in the CDR3. CDR3 in amino acids: CASSQGEQNGYTF. CDR3 sequence (DNA): TGCGCCAGCAGCCAAGGGGAGCAAAATGGCTACACCTTC.

V usage is TRBV7-9 and J usage is TRBJ2-1; 13 bases are shared with TRBD2. This CDR3 has 18 amino acids. Trimming cost V 5 bases and J 1 base; bases outside gene matches: 8. Germline CDR1 is SEHNR and CDR2 is FQNEAQ (reference sequence). The CDR3 spells CASSQGTSGAQSYNEQFF. Here the CDR3 DNA reads TGTGCCAGCAGCCAAGGGACTAGCGGGGCCCAGTCCTACAATGAGCAGTTCTTC.

The rearrangement uses TRBV5-4 and TRBJ2-7; the D is unclear. Germline V CDR1 and CDR2: SGHNT, YYREEE (reference sequence). CDR3 length: 15 amino acids. Trimming removed 0 bases from V and 0 bases from J, with 10 bases in between. CDR3 protein: CASSLARGLSYEQYF. The CDR3 DNA follows: TGTGCCAGCAGCTTGGCCCGCGGTCTCTCCTACGAGCAGTACTTC.

The chain links TRBV5-1 to TRBJ2-7; D might be TRBD1 (7 bases). This CDR3 contains 15 residues. V lost 0 bases and J lost 3, with 13 bases in between. From germline, CDR1 is SGHRS and CDR2 YFSETQ. The chain's CDR3 is CASSLAGRGVYEQYF. The CDR3, as DNA: TGCGCCAGCAGCTTGGCGGGCAGGGGGGTCTACGAGCAGTACTTC.

This clone was counted only a few times. The rearrangement joins TRBV9 to TRBJ2-7; D uncertain. The CDR3 consists of 14 residues. With 0 bases removed from V and 0 bases from J, the gap between germline ends came to 7 bases. Germline-derived CDR1 and CDR2 are SGDLS and YYNGEE. CDR3 in DNA: TGTGCCAGCAGCGTAGGCGAATACTCCTACGAGCAGTACTTC. The encoded protein is CASSVGEYSYEQYF.

This rearrangement joins TRBV11-3 to TRBJ2-1; 7 bases are shared with TRBD1. J lost 7 bases, V lost 5 bases, and 8 bases had no gene match. The CDR3 length is 14 residues. Germline V gene sequence: CDR1 SGHNT, CDR2 YENEEA. CDR3 region: CASSSTGVGNEQFF. CDR3 nucleotide sequence: TGTGCCAGCAGCAGTACAGGGGTTGGGAATGAGCAGTTCTTC.

This chain joins TRBV29-1 and TRBJ2-7, with 9 bases that match TRBD1. V lost 6 bases to trimming and J lost 3 bases; unmatched junction nucleotides: 18. Germline V gene data show CDR1 as SQVTM and CDR2 as ANQGSEA. The CDR3 sequence is 17 residues long. CDR3 in amino acids: CSVNSPGTGLTVYEQYF. In nucleotides, the CDR3 is TGCAGCGTCAACTCTCCCGGGACAGGGTTGACGGTCTACGAGCAGTACTTC.

Points on this clone: The junction shows a germline mismatch at one end, possibly a read error. CDR3 region: CASSQDRGNPEAFF. The CDR3 DNA is TGTGCCAGCAGCCAGGACAGGGGGAACCCTGAAGCTTTCTTT. The rearrangement joins TRBV5-5 to TRBJ1-1; 10 nucleotides match TRBD1. The CDR3 runs 14 residues. The germline gives CDR1 SGHKS, CDR2 YYEKEE (reference sequence).

CDR3 region: CASSLRDSQETQYF. In DNA form, the CDR3 reads TGTGCCAGCAGCCTCCGGGACAGTCAAGAGACCCAGTACTTC. The gene calls are TRBV7-9 and TRBJ2-5, with 7 bases identical to TRBD1. This CDR3 region has 14 residues. In germline, CDR1 is SEHNR, CDR2 FQNEAQ (reference sequence). Trimming took 5 bases from V and 2 from J; bases not matched to a gene: 5.

The chain employs TRBV19 and TRBJ2-5; 7 nucleotides match TRBD1. Germline V gene sequence: CDR1 LNHDA, CDR2 SQIVND (reference sequence). The CDR3 extends over 15 amino acids. J lost 0 bases, V lost 7 bases, and 8 bases had no gene match. The CDR3 sequence: CASKPGQMYQETQYF. The CDR3 DNA is TGTGCCAGTAAGCCGGGACAGATGTACCAAGAGACCCAGTACTTC.

The rearrangement links TRBV5-1 to TRBJ2-5, with D possibly being TRBD2 (6 bases). CDR3 length equals 16 residues. Germline V gene data show CDR1 as SGHRS and CDR2 as YFSETQ. The V end was cut by 0 bases, the J end by 4 bases, with 16 bases between. The CDR3 DNA reads TGCGCCAGCAGCTTGGCCCGGGGGAGAGGGTTAGAGACCCAGTACTTC. Translation gives CASSLARGRGLETQYF.

The CDR3 bases are TGTGCCAGCAGCTTAGCGAGACAGCAACTTAACTATGGCTACACCTTC. This translates into CASSLARQQLNYGYTF. The rearrangement joins TRBV11-2 to TRBJ1-2, with D possibly TRBD1 on 5 matching bases. CDR3 length: 16 amino acids. The V end lost 1 base, the J end lost 1 base, and 13 bases lay between the germline ends. The germline V gene encodes CDR1 SGHAT and CDR2 FQNNGV.